Each of the 19 T cell receptor beta chains below was sequenced from the same sample in a study of CD8 T cells in Susac syndrome. With random hexamers, reverse transcription was performed on about 0.5 to 1 ug of RNA. Using its own MiXCR run on the immunoSEQ multiplex PCR reads, TCRdb lists one record per CDR3 protein. The repertoire consists of tens of thousands of distinct CDR3 sequences, with under 95% occurring once and the leading ten covering more than 0.4%. Sample: CD8+ T cells from PBMCs. The origin of the receptors is a human donor with Susac syndrome.

CDR3: CASSPYSNEQFF. The CDR3 DNA is TGTGCCAGCAGCCCATACAGTAATGAGCAGTTCTTC. V and J are TRBV5-6 and TRBJ2-1, with no clear D. Germline-derived CDR1 and CDR2 are SGHDT and YYEEEE. The CDR3 contains 12 residues. V lost 4 bases and J lost 7, with 9 bases in between.

This rearrangement joins TRBV15 to TRBJ2-7; the D is unclear. V was clipped by 1 base and J by 0 bases, with 13 bases between them. CDR3 length equals 16 residues. Germline CDR1 is LNHNV and CDR2 is YYDKDF (reference sequence). CDR3 protein: CATSRGSYSSSYEQYF. CDR3 bases: TGTGCCACCAGCAGAGGTTCTTACAGCAGCTCCTACGAGCAGTACTTC.

Here the CDR3 DNA reads TGTGCCATCAGTGAGTCGCCTCAGTCCTACAATGAGCAGTTCTTC. Translating gives CAISESPQSYNEQFF. V is TRBV10-3 and J is TRBJ2-1; D ambiguous. V was shortened by 0 bases and J by 1 base, with 7 bases between the two germline ends. Per germline, CDR1 ENHRY and CDR2 SYGVKD. This CDR3 is 15 amino acids long.

The chain joins TRBV7-9 to TRBJ2-1; D tentatively reads TRBD1 or TRBD2 (5 bases each). This CDR3 has 16 residues. From germline, CDR1 is SEHNR and CDR2 FQNEAQ (reference sequence). V lost 6 bases to trimming and J lost 8 bases, with 23 bases between them. The CDR3 sequence: CASRSGSGGPDHEQFF. The CDR3 bases are TGTGCCAGCAGATCGGGGAGTGGGGGTCCAGATCATGAGCAGTTCTTC.

This rearrangement joins TRBV12-3 or TRBV12-4 to TRBJ2-5, with D possibly matching TRBD1 (5 bases). The V and J ends lost 5 bases and 1 base respectively, with 17 bases between them. CDR3 size: 16 residues. The chain's CDR3 is CASSSWTYKSQETQYF. The CDR3 nucleotides are TGTGCCAGCAGTAGCTGGACATATAAGTCCCAAGAGACCCAGTACTTC.

The chain carries TRBV14 and TRBJ2-3, with TRBD2 as a possible D gene (5 bases). This CDR3 spans 15 amino acids. CDR1 and CDR2 (germline): SGHDN, FVKESK. Trimming removed 0 bases from V and 2 bases from J, with 9 bases in between. CDR3 sequence: CASSQDRTDTDTQYF. In DNA form, the CDR3 reads TGTGCCAGCAGCCAAGATCGGACTGACACAGATACGCAGTATTTT.

This chain joins TRBV6-2 or TRBV6-3 and TRBJ1-3, with a possible D match to TRBD1 (5 bases). The V gene lost 2 bases and the J gene lost 2 bases, with 22 bases spanning the gap. The CDR3 runs to 19 residues. Germline lookup yields CDR1 MNHEY and CDR2 SVGEGT. The CDR3 bases are TGTGCCAGCAGTTACGTGGGAGGCCGGGACGGGAAGCCTGGAAACACCATATATTTT. Its translation is CASSYVGGRDGKPGNTIYF.

The V and J genes are TRBV5-6 and TRBJ1-4; 7 nucleotides line up with TRBD1. The V gene's germline CDR1 is SGHDT and CDR2 YYEEEE. V trimming: 1 base; J trimming: 1 base; junction bases outside the gene matches: 7. CDR3 size: 17 residues. This chain's CDR3 is CASSLSGQGGTNEKLFF. CDR3 sequence (DNA): TGTGCCAGCAGCTTGAGCGGGCAGGGGGGAACTAATGAAAAACTGTTTTTT.

Concerning this clonotype itself: Likely a read error: the CDR3 ends without its conserved phenylalanine or tryptophan. The chain carries TRBV19 and TRBJ2-5; the D gene is possibly TRBD2 (6 bases). Germline-derived CDR1 and CDR2 are LNHDA and SQIVND (reference sequence). The V end lost 5 bases, the J end lost 4 bases, and 14 bases lay between the germline ends. The CDR3 has 14 residues. The CDR3 sequence is CASSLGTSPETQYL. The CDR3, as DNA: TGTGCCAGTAGTCTCGGCACTAGCCCAGAGACCCAGTACCTC.

The J gene is TRBJ2-5, the V gene TRBV20-1; 13 bases agree with TRBD2. The length of the CDR3 is 13 residues. Germline-derived CDR1 and CDR2 are DFQATT and SNEGSKA (reference sequence). CDR3: CSALAGGGETQYF. CDR3 DNA: TGCAGCGCACTAGCGGGAGGGGGGGAGACCCAGTACTTC.

This rearrangement joins TRBV6-5 to TRBJ1-4; D gene ambiguous. Germline CDR1 reads MNHEY; CDR2 reads SVGAGI. The CDR3 is 15 amino acids. Trimming left V 0 bases short and J 5 bases short, with 10 bases between. CDR3 loop: CASSYSRAQNEKLFF. The CDR3 DNA is TGTGCCAGCAGTTACTCGAGAGCACAGAATGAAAAACTGTTTTTT.

The chain employs TRBV5-4 and TRBJ1-1, with TRBD1 as a possible D gene (5 bases). CDR1 and CDR2 from the germline V gene are SGHNT and YYREEE (reference sequence). The V gene lost 4 bases and the J gene lost 3 bases, with 19 bases spanning the gap. CDR3 length: 16 residues. As DNA, the CDR3 is TGTGCCAGCAGCCTTACCGGGACCGGGGCATACACTGAAGCTTTCTTT. Protein product: CASSLTGTGAYTEAFF.

This sequence joins TRBV19 and TRBJ1-5, with TRBD1 identical over 7 bases. This CDR3 is 13 amino acids long. V was clipped by 7 bases and J by 2 bases; unmatched bases: 2. Looked up from germline, CDR1 is LNHDA and CDR2 is SQIVND (reference sequence). This CDR3 reads CASTDRGNQPQHF. The CDR3 DNA reads TGTGCCAGTACCGACAGGGGCAATCAGCCCCAGCATTTT. Full variable domain (rest looked up from reference TRBV19 and TRBJ1-5): DGGITQSPKYLFRKEGQNVTLSCEQNLNHDAMYWYRQDPGQGLRLIYYSQIVNDFQKGDIAEGYSVSREKKESFPLTVTSAQKNPTAFYLCASTDRGNQPQHFGDGTRLSIL.

The rearrangement uses TRBV11-2 and TRBJ2-5; 7 bases line up with TRBD2. J lost 3 bases, V lost 4 bases, and 5 bases had no gene match. In germline, CDR1 is SGHAT, CDR2 FQNNGV. This CDR3 region has 14 residues. The CDR3 region has the DNA TGTGCCAGCAGCTCTTGGACTAGAGAAGAGACCCAGTACTTC. Translation gives CASSSWTREETQYF.

V is TRBV7-9 and J is TRBJ2-7; the D gene is possibly TRBD1 (6 bases). The CDR3 runs to 15 residues. The germline CDR1 and CDR2 sequences are SEHNR and FQNEAQ (reference sequence). The V gene lost 5 bases and the J gene lost 0 bases, with 14 bases spanning the gap. The CDR3 spells CASSHRQVSSYEQYF. CDR3 sequence (DNA): TGTGCCAGCAGCCATAGACAGGTCAGCTCCTACGAGCAGTACTTC.

The V call is TRBV5-1, the J call TRBJ2-1, with D possibly being TRBD1 or TRBD2 (6 bases each). V gave up 0 bases and J gave up 8 bases, with 21 bases separating them. CDR3 length: 17 residues. Germline values: CDR1 SGHRS, CDR2 YFSETQ. In nucleotides, the CDR3 is TGCGCCAGCAGCTTGGACCCGCCGGAGGGGGTGATCCATGAGCAGTTCTTC. Translated: CASSLDPPEGVIHEQFF.

The chain joins TRBV11-2 to TRBJ2-7; D not certain. Germline CDR1 is SGHAT and CDR2 is FQNNGV. The CDR3 spans 15 residues. V was shortened by 4 bases and J by 3 bases, with 16 bases between the two germline ends. The CDR3: CASSYNLRQNYEQYF. In DNA form, the CDR3 reads TGTGCCAGCAGCTATAACCTGAGACAAAACTACGAGCAGTACTTC.

The chain is built from TRBV7-9 and TRBJ2-1; possible D gene TRBD2, 5 bases. CDR1 SEHNR and CDR2 FQNEAQ come from the germline V gene (reference sequence). The CDR3 totals 16 residues. V was clipped by 5 bases and J by 0 bases, with 14 bases between them. CDR3 nucleotides: TGTGCCAGCAGCCGGGAATTGCTGTACTCCTACAATGAGCAGTTCTTC. It codes for CASSRELLYSYNEQFF.

The CDR3 DNA reads as TGCAGCGCTCTGACAGGTCTCGACGAAAACCCTAACTATGGCTACACCTTC. It yields the protein CSALTGLDENPNYGYTF. J is TRBJ1-2 and V is TRBV29-1, with TRBD1 as a possible D gene (6 bases). V was trimmed by 7 bases and J by 0 bases, leaving 24 bases between them. The CDR3 spans 17 residues. CDR1 is SQVTM and CDR2 is ANQGSEA in the germline V gene.